The 26 T cell receptor beta chains below were found in one sample sequenced in a study of T-cell memory formation after mild COVID-19. TCRdb reprocessed the 5' RACE reads via MiXCR and lists one record per CDR3 protein. Among some 600,000 distinct CDR3 sequences listed, 17% were seen once. Sequences were obtained from PBMCs or a T cell subset sorted from them (not recorded which). These receptors came from an adult woman who had mild COVID-19 (a few samples of this study predate the infection). Cell type and time point are not known.

This clonotype was found a few times. V and J are TRBV12-3 or TRBV12-4 and TRBJ2-7; TRBD1 aligns across 7 bases. The CDR3 loop spans 13 amino acids. The J segment lost 4 bases and the V segment lost 5 bases, leaving 5 bases of the junction unmatched. In DNA form, the CDR3 reads TGTGCCAGCAGTGAGACAGGGTTTTACGAGCAGTACTTC. It codes for CASSETGFYEQYF.

V usage is TRBV3-1 and J usage is TRBJ1-1; possibly TRBD1 for D (5 bases). Germline V gene lookup returns CDR1 LGHDT and CDR2 YNNKEL (reference sequence). Trimming removed 1 base at V and 1 base at J, with 13 bases between. The CDR3 spans 16 residues. CDR3 sequence reads: CASSQAKGRGNTEAFF. As DNA, the CDR3 is TGTGCCAGCAGCCAAGCCAAGGGGAGAGGGAACACTGAAGCTTTCTTT.

The V call is TRBV24-1, the J call TRBJ2-1; D assignment may be TRBD1 or TRBD2 (5 bases each). V shed 1 base and J shed 6 bases, with 15 bases lying between them. CDR1 is KGHDR and CDR2 is SFDVKD in the germline V gene. This CDR3 has 16 residues. DNA for the CDR3: TGTGCCACCAGTGATTTAATCCGGGGACGGGGCAATGAGCAGTTCTTC. Its translation: CATSDLIRGRGNEQFF.

This chain joins TRBV10-3 and TRBJ1-2; TRBD1 aligns across 10 bases. Germline CDR1 is ENHRY and CDR2 is SYGVKD. J was trimmed by 2 bases and V by 4 bases; bases with no gene match: 10. The CDR3 contains 17 residues. The CDR3 nucleotides read TGTGCCATCAGTGGGGGTCGGGGACAGGGGAGCAACTATGGCTACACCTTC. This gives the protein CAISGGRGQGSNYGYTF.

This clonotype was found many times. V usage is TRBV19 and J usage is TRBJ2-1; D is unclear. The CDR3 has 13 residues. V dropped 0 bases and J dropped 3 bases, with 3 bases sitting between them. Germline V gene lookup returns CDR1 LNHDA and CDR2 SQIVND (reference sequence). The CDR3 here is CASSIEGYNEQFF. The DNA for the CDR3 is TGTGCCAGTAGTATAGAGGGCTACAATGAGCAGTTCTTC.

The table lists this clonotype with a few counts. The rearrangement joins TRBV2 to TRBJ2-5; 8 bases are shared with TRBD1. The germline CDR1 and CDR2 sequences are SNHLY and FYNNEI. V dropped 8 bases and J dropped 5; count of bases not matched to a gene: 10. The CDR3 sequence is 14 residues long. CDR3 residues: CASGLGQGGETQYF. DNA for the CDR3: TGTGCCAGCGGCCTTGGACAGGGTGGGGAGACCCAGTACTTC.

The chain carries TRBV5-1 and TRBJ2-7, with a possible D match to TRBD2 (5 bases). CDR1 SGHRS and CDR2 YFSETQ come from the germline V gene. V was cut by 7 bases and J by 3 bases, with 14 bases left in between. The CDR3 length is 13 residues. CDR3 amino acids: CASCEGNSYEQYF. CDR3 sequence (DNA): TGCGCCAGCTGCGAGGGCAACAGCTACGAGCAGTACTTC.

The chain uses TRBV7-3 and TRBJ2-5, with 8 bases that match TRBD2. The CDR3 has 18 residues. The V gene end was trimmed by 0 bases and the J gene end by 2 bases; junction bases not matched to a gene: 11. Germline-derived CDR1 and CDR2 are SGHTA and FQGTGA. CDR3 sequence (DNA): TGTGCCAGCAGCTTAACCCCCCTCGGTAGCGGGGTGCAAGAGACCCAGTACTTC. This codes for CASSLTPLGSGVQETQYF.

The chain employs TRBV10-3 and TRBJ2-7; 10 positions match TRBD1. With 0 bases clipped from V and 2 bases from J, the junction kept 4 bases outside the gene matches. Germline CDR1 is ENHRY and CDR2 is SYGVKD. The CDR3 has 16 amino acids. CDR3 nucleotides: TGTGCCATCAGTGAGTCAGGGACAGGGGTAACCTACGAGCAGTACTTC. Translating it yields CAISESGTGVTYEQYF.

This clonotype was seen a few times. CDR3: CASSVVGHGTDTQYF. DNA of the CDR3: TGTGCCAGCAGCGTAGTGGGACACGGCACAGATACGCAGTATTTT. V gene TRBV9 combines with J gene TRBJ2-3, with D tentatively TRBD1 (6 bases). Looked up from germline, CDR1 is SGDLS and CDR2 is YYNGEE. The CDR3 spans 15 residues. Trimming cost V 0 bases and J 1 base, with 9 bases left between them.

V gene TRBV6-5 combines with J gene TRBJ2-2, with D perhaps TRBD1 (6 bases). Trimming pared 2 bases from V and 5 bases from J, leaving 12 bases between. The germline CDR1 and CDR2 sequences are MNHEY and SVGAGI. The CDR3 is 15 residues long. The CDR3 region has the DNA TGTGCCAGCAGTTACAGCTCGGGGACAACCGGGGAGCTGTTTTTT. This codes for CASSYSSGTTGELFF.

This clonotype was seen more than once but under ten times. The chain uses TRBV24-1 and TRBJ1-2; D perhaps matches TRBD1 (5 bases). The CDR3 sequence is 19 residues long. The germline V gene has CDR1 KGHDR and CDR2 SFDVKD. V lost 1 base to trimming and J lost 2 bases, with 22 bases between them. Here the CDR3 reads CATSDLGNSKGEGNYGYTF. The CDR3 coding sequence is TGTGCCACCAGTGATTTAGGGAATTCGAAAGGGGAAGGAAACTATGGCTACACCTTC.

This clonotype was detected a few times. This chain connects TRBV15 to TRBJ1-1; D may be TRBD1 (5 bases). Looked up from germline, CDR1 is LNHNV and CDR2 is YYDKDF (reference sequence). Between the trimmed V and J ends, which lost 0 bases and 1 base, there was a span of 21 bases. The CDR3 contains 19 residues. CDR3 in DNA: TGTGCCACCAGCAGAGATGAGGTATTTTCCCGGGACCCGAACACTGAAGCTTTCTTT. Amino acids: CATSRDEVFSRDPNTEAFF.

This clonotype was observed at least ten times. The chain couples TRBV9 to TRBJ2-7; 7 positions match TRBD2. The CDR3 contains 14 residues. CDR1 is SGDLS and CDR2 is YYNGEE in the germline V gene. J was trimmed by 3 bases and V by 0 bases; bases with no gene match: 3. The CDR3 bases are TGTGCCAGCAGCGTAGCGGGAGGTGGCTACGAGCAGTACTTC. Its translation is CASSVAGGGYEQYF.

In its sample, this clonotype was seen a few times. V is TRBV7-6 and J is TRBJ2-7; 11 bases agree with TRBD1. In germline, CDR1 is SGHVS, CDR2 FNYEAQ. The CDR3 extends over 14 amino acids. The V segment lost 3 bases and the J segment 5 bases; nucleotides outside the gene matches: 3. In DNA form, the CDR3 reads TGTGCCAGCAGCTTGATGGGACAGGGGGACGAGCAGTACTTC. Amino acid sequence: CASSLMGQGDEQYF.

This chain links TRBV20-1 with TRBJ2-7, with TRBD1 matching 11 bases. The CDR3 runs 17 residues. From germline, CDR1 is DFQATT and CDR2 SNEGSKA (reference sequence). Trimming removed 0 bases from V and 7 bases from J; junction bases left unmatched: 14. CDR3 residues: CSARDSGTRDRGYEQYF. As DNA, the CDR3 is TGCAGTGCTAGAGACTCAGGGACCAGGGACAGGGGGTATGAGCAGTACTTC.

This clonotype appeared a few times. V and J are TRBV2 and TRBJ1-1, with TRBD1 identical over 7 bases. The CDR3 runs to 12 residues. With V trimmed by 8 bases and J by 8 bases, 8 bases remained unmatched. The germline V gene encodes CDR1 SNHLY and CDR2 FYNNEI. CDR3 amino acids: CASSAPGGEAFF. The CDR3 bases are TGTGCCAGCTCGGCCCCAGGGGGGGAAGCTTTCTTT.

This clonotype has only a few counts. CDR3 residues: CASSNQRSSYNEQFF. DNA for the CDR3: TGTGCCAGCAGCAACCAGCGGAGCTCCTACAATGAGCAGTTCTTC. The rearrangement links TRBV7-6 to TRBJ2-1; TRBD2 is a possible D gene (5 bases). Germline V gene data show CDR1 as SGHVS and CDR2 as FNYEAQ. The CDR3 runs to 15 residues. V gave up 5 bases and J gave up 0 bases, with 11 bases separating them.

This clonotype has a handful of counts. The chain uses TRBV5-1 and TRBJ2-2; D might be TRBD1 or TRBD2, each matching 5 bases. The CDR3 has 15 residues. The V gene lost 3 bases and the J gene lost 4 bases, with 13 bases spanning the gap. The V gene's germline CDR1 is SGHRS and CDR2 YFSETQ. The CDR3 sequence is CASSSGPKVTGELFF. In DNA form, the CDR3 reads TGCGCCAGCAGCTCGGGACCTAAGGTCACCGGGGAGCTGTTTTTT.

This clonotype occurred a few times. The chain couples TRBV5-4 to TRBJ2-7; 9 bases line up with TRBD2. Germline CDR1 reads SGHNT; CDR2 reads YYREEE (reference sequence). V gave up 1 base and J gave up 2 bases; unmatched junction bases: 4. The CDR3 has 15 amino acids. The chain's CDR3 is CASSLIGGRAYEQYF. CDR3 coding DNA: TGTGCCAGCAGCTTGATTGGCGGGAGGGCCTACGAGCAGTACTTC.

This clonotype was observed a handful of times. The chain has TRBV12-3 or TRBV12-4 and TRBJ1-2; D not resolved. CDR3 length equals 14 residues. With 5 bases removed from V and 5 bases from J, the gap between germline ends came to 15 bases. The CDR3, as DNA: TGTGCCAGCAGTACCGGACTGGCGGATTATGGCTACACCTTC. This sequence encodes CASSTGLADYGYTF.

The chain couples TRBV19 to TRBJ1-5, with 7 bases lining up with TRBD1. This CDR3 is 13 amino acids long. Germline trimming cut 5 bases from V and 5 bases from J; bases unmatched to any gene: 3. Per the germline V gene, CDR1 is LNHDA and CDR2 is SQIVND (reference sequence). The CDR3 nucleotides read TGTGCCAGTAGTGGACAGGAGCATCAGCCCCAGCATTTT. Translation: CASSGQEHQPQHF.

This clonotype has only a few counts. The chain uses TRBV12-3 or TRBV12-4 and TRBJ2-7, with 12 bases matching TRBD1. J was trimmed by 3 bases and V by 6 bases; bases with no gene match: 3. CDR3 length: 14 residues. The CDR3 nucleotides read TGTGCCAGCAGCCGGGACAGGGGGCGCTACGAGCAGTACTTC. Residues: CASSRDRGRYEQYF.

This clonotype was seen only a few times. This chain uses TRBV7-9 with TRBJ2-7; 8 bases agree with TRBD2. Germline CDR1 is SEHNR and CDR2 is FQNEAQ (reference sequence). The CDR3 contains 15 residues. The V and J ends lost 2 bases and 5 bases, in that order; junction bases with no gene match: 8. The CDR3 DNA is TGTGCCAGCAGCTTATCGGCTAGCGGGCCTAACGAGCAGTACTTC. Protein product: CASSLSASGPNEQYF.

This clonotype was detected only a few times. The gene calls are TRBV20-1 and TRBJ2-5; TRBD2 matches at 11 bases. In germline, CDR1 is DFQATT, CDR2 SNEGSKA (reference sequence). V lost 3 bases, J lost 5 bases, and 14 bases stayed unmatched. The CDR3 is 17 amino acids. This CDR3 is CSASPLAGGNRRETQYF. The DNA of the CDR3 is TGCAGTGCTAGCCCCCTAGCGGGAGGTAATCGGCGGGAGACCCAGTACTTC.

A few counts support this clonotype. The junction shows a germline mismatch at one end, possibly a read error. V usage is TRBV7-6 and J usage is TRBJ2-3; the D is unclear. Germline V gene data show CDR1 as SGHVS and CDR2 as FNYEAQ. The CDR3 loop spans 13 amino acids. For the CDR3, the DNA is TGTGCCATCAGCTTCCGGGGCACAGATACGCAGTATTTT. It encodes CAISFRGTDTQYF.